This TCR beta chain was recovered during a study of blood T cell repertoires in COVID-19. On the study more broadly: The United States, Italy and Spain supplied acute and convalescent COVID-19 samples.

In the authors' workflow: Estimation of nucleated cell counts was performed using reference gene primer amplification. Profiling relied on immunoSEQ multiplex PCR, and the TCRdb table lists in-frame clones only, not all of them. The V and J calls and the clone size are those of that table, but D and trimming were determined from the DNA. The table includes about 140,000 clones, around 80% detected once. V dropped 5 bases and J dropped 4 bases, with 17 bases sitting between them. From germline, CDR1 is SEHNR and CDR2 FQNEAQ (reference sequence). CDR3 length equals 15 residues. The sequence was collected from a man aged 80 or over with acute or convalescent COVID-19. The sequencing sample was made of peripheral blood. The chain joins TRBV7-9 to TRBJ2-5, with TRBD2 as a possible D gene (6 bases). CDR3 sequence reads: CASSRDGGGGETQYF. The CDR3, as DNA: TGTGCCAGCAGCCGCGATGGGGGAGGTGGAGAGACCCAGTACTTC.